The 2 T cell receptor beta chains in this list originate from one sample, sequenced in a study of blood T cell repertoires in COVID-19. Generated by immunoSEQ multiplex PCR, the TCRdb table keeps only in-frame clones and is missing some. The repertoire includes about 30,000 clones, roughly 86% of them detected once, and 9.5% to 15% sits in the top ten. The sequenced material came from peripheral blood. Receptor source: a human donor in a cohort sampled during active COVID-19. The donor label of this sample is uncertain.

The genes are TRBV20-1 and TRBJ2-7; TRBD1 agrees at 7 bases. With 3 bases clipped from V and 0 bases from J, the junction kept 14 bases outside the gene matches. The CDR3 contains 17 residues. The germline V gene encodes CDR1 DFQATT and CDR2 SNEGSKA (reference sequence). The CDR3 is CSASHSDRVPISYEQYF. DNA of the CDR3: TGCAGTGCTAGTCATTCCGACAGGGTCCCGATCTCCTACGAGCAGTACTTC.

This clone has more than one count but fewer than ten. This chain uses TRBV5-1 with TRBJ2-7; D is perhaps TRBD2 (6 bases). Germline CDR1 SGHRS, CDR2 YFSETQ. This CDR3 comprises 14 residues. Trimming pared 6 bases from V and 1 base from J, leaving 14 bases between. CDR3 amino acids: CASKGAGRSYEQYF. CDR3 bases: TGCGCCAGCAAGGGAGCGGGTCGATCCTACGAGCAGTACTTC.